Below, one T cell receptor (beta chain) is given with its context. As yet, its antigen is unknown. The sample is drawn from a study of response to subunit inactivated influenza vaccine. Study observations and caveats: Seasonal influenza vaccination, on each occasion, was suggested by the authors to recruit few new T cells.

TCRdb re-called the RT-PCR reads with MiXCR, one entry per CDR3 protein. The repertoire holds 490,000 or so distinct CDR3 sequences, with less than 10% as singletons. Sequencing used PBMCs from blood, obtained approximately 25 months after vaccination. The source of this sequence is a man in his fifties or sixties who received an inactivated influenza vaccine.

In DNA form, the CDR3 reads TGTGCCATCCGAGGACAGGGGGCGACAAGCATTAGGTCCTACAATGAGCAGTTCTTC. Its translation is CAIRGQGATSIRSYNEQFF. This sequence joins TRBV10-3 and TRBJ2-1, with TRBD1 identical over 11 bases. In germline, CDR1 is ENHRY, CDR2 SYGVKD. CDR3 length: 19 amino acids. J gave up 1 base and V 8 bases, and 16 bases lay outside the gene matches.